A selection of T cell receptor beta chains follows, all from one sample in a study of shared clonotypes between healthy human individuals. Here immunoSEQ multiplex PCR was the method, and the copy in TCRdb shows in-frame clones only, minus some. The repertoire holds 2 million to 2.5 million clones, with roughly 90% as singletons. Material: naive CD4+ T cells from PBMCs. The receptors were sampled from a man younger than 35 in good health. Some clones in this sample may be carry-over from other donors' samples. Both conserved end residues are part of each CDR3. The order of the fields is D gene, J gene, V gene, clone size, CDR3 DNA, CDR3 protein. D genes are given only for firm matches. A clone size is listed for some rows: how often the clone was seen (once, few, many), or a class if it is expanded.

>NA|TRBJ2-7|TRBV6-5|NA
TGTGCCAGCAGCCCCGACCTAAGCCCCTACGAGCAGTACTTC
CASSPDLSPYEQYF
>TRBD2|TRBJ2-1|TRBV18|NA
TGTGCCAGCTCTCCAGGGACTAGCGGAAATTACAATGAGCAGTTCTTC
CASSPGTSGNYNEQFF
>NA|TRBJ1-2|TRBV30|NA
TGTGCCTGGAGTATGGGGGTGGGGTATGGCTACACCTTC
CAWSMGVGYGYTF
>TRBD1|TRBJ1-2|TRBV28|NA
TGTGCCAGCAGTCAGGGGGTGCGCTATGGCTACACCTTC
CASSQGVRYGYTF
>NA|TRBJ2-3|TRBV7-8|NA
TGTGCCAGCAGCTTAGTAGGAAATACGCAGTATTTT
CASSLVGNTQYF
>NA|TRBJ1-5|TRBV18|NA
TGTGCCAGCTCACCACCGGGAGATTGGCAGCCCCAGCATTTT
CASSPPGDWQPQHF
>TRBD2|TRBJ2-7|TRBV4-1|NA
TGCGCCAGCAGCCAGCGGACTAGCGGGAGAAATCTCCACGAGCAGTACTTC
CASSQRTSGRNLHEQYF
>NA|TRBJ1-1|TRBV19|NA
TGTGCCAGTACCGCAAAGGGGCGCGGGCGGAACACTGAAGCTTTCTTT
CASTAKGRGRNTEAFF
>NA|TRBJ2-5|TRBV15|NA
TGTGCCACCAGCAGAGGGCGGGGAGAGACCCAGTACTTC
CATSRGRGETQYF
>TRBD1|TRBJ2-7|TRBV28|NA
TGTGCCAGCACGATTACAGGGGCCCCAAGCTCCTACGAGCAGTACTTC
CASTITGAPSSYEQYF
>TRBD1|TRBJ2-7|TRBV6-1|NA
TGTGCCAGCAGTGTGGGGAGGGACAGGGTCGGCGAGCAGTACTTC
CASSVGRDRVGEQYF
>NA|TRBJ1-1|TRBV18|once
TGTGCCAGCTCACCCACAGGATATATGAACACTGAAGCTTTCTTT
CASSPTGYMNTEAFF
>NA|TRBJ2-1|TRBV7-2|NA
TGTGCCAGCAGCACGGGCCGACACAATGAGCAGTTCTTC
CASSTGRHNEQFF
>NA|TRBJ2-7|TRBV5-4|NA
TGTGCCAGCAGCTTGGCTAGGGGCGAGGCCTACGAGCAGTACTTC
CASSLARGEAYEQYF
>NA|TRBJ2-3|TRBV9|NA
TGTGCCAGCAGCGTAGACTACCTCACAGATACGCAGTATTTT
CASSVDYLTDTQYF
>TRBD1|TRBJ1-1|TRBV4-1|once
TGCGCCAGCAGCCAAAGTCCGACAGGGCCCTTTAAGTCCCACACTGAAGCTTTCTTT
CASSQSPTGPFKSHTEAFF
>NA|TRBJ2-3|TRBV7-2|NA
TGTGCCAGCAGCCCTCGGCCCGATATGACGCAGTATTTT
CASSPRPDMTQYF
>NA|TRBJ2-1|TRBV15|NA
TGTGCCACCAGCAGCCCTGTGGTGGCTAGCTCCTACAATGAGCAGTTCTTC
CATSSPVVASSYNEQFF
>NA|TRBJ2-7|TRBV9|once
TGTGCCAGCAGCCCGGGACAGACGGGGGGCGACGAGCAGTACTTC
CASSPGQTGGDEQYF
>NA|TRBJ2-5|TRBV7-3|NA
TGTGCCAGCAGCTTCTTAGGGGACGAGACCCAGTACTTC
CASSFLGDETQYF
>TRBD1|TRBJ1-1|TRBV10-3|NA
TGTGCCATCAGGGACGAGGGGGCGAACACTGAAGCTTTCTTT
CAIRDEGANTEAFF
>NA|TRBJ2-7|TRBV28|NA
TGTGCCATCTCAGGACTGAAGAGGAGCTCCTACGAGCAGTACTTC
CAISGLKRSSYEQYF
>TRBD1|TRBJ2-5|TRBV5-1|NA
TGCGCCAGCAGCCCGACGGGACAGTACGAGACCCAGTACTTC
CASSPTGQYETQYF
>TRBD1|TRBJ1-1|TRBV11-1|NA
TGTGCCAGCAGCGAATACAGGGGCACTGAAGCTTTCTTT
CASSEYRGTEAFF
>NA|TRBJ2-7|TRBV19|NA
TGTGCCAGTAGCACCGGGTATCCTGGATACGAGCAGTACTTC
CASSTGYPGYEQYF
>TRBD2|TRBJ2-7|TRBV29-1|NA
TGCAGCGCCTCTCTAGCGGGAGGGCCCTACGAGCAGTACTTC
CSASLAGGPYEQYF
>NA|TRBJ1-2|TRBV4-3|NA
TGCGCCAGCAGCCAAGAAATACAGCGTAACTATGGCTACACCTTC
CASSQEIQRNYGYTF
>TRBD1|TRBJ2-2|TRBV7-8|NA
TGTGCCAGCAGCTTACCGGGACAGGGCAACACCGGGGAGCTGTTTTTT
CASSLPGQGNTGELFF
>TRBD1|TRBJ1-4|TRBV7-8|NA
TGTGCCAGCAGCGCCCGGGACAGCCATAATGAAAAACTGTTTTTT
CASSARDSHNEKLFF
>TRBD1|TRBJ2-5|TRBV5-1|NA
TGCGCCAGCAGCTCCATGATGGATAACAGGGGGCGTAAGGAGACCCAGTACTTC
CASSSMMDNRGRKETQYF
>NA|TRBJ1-5|TRBV19|NA
TGTGCCTCTACAGGGCAAGGCGGCAATCAGCCCCAGCATTTT
CASTGQGGNQPQHF
>TRBD1|TRBJ1-2|TRBV6-1|NA
TGTGCCAGCAGAGAACAGGGGACCAGGTATGGCTACACCTTC
CASREQGTRYGYTF
>TRBD1|TRBJ2-6|TRBV7-3|NA
TGTGCCAGCAGCTTAAGCGTCTGGGGGACAGGGTTATCTGGGGCCAACGTCCTGACTTTC
CASSLSVWGTGLSGANVLTF
>TRBD2|TRBJ2-5|TRBV4-1|NA
TGCGCCAGCAGCCAAGTGTTCCCCCGGGACTACCCTATACAAGAGACCCAGTACTTC
CASSQVFPRDYPIQETQYF
>TRBD1|TRBJ2-1|TRBV19|NA
TGTGCCAGTAGTCTGGGACAGGGCTCCTACAATGAGCAGTTCTTC
CASSLGQGSYNEQFF
>TRBD2|TRBJ2-5|TRBV15|NA
TGTGCCACCAGCCTTCGAAATCGAGCGGGAGTTAGAAAGGAGACCCAGTACTTC
CATSLRNRAGVRKETQYF
>NA|TRBJ2-5|TRBV5-1|NA
TGCGCCAGCAGCTTGGCCACTAGCAAAGAGACCCAGTACTTC
CASSLATSKETQYF
>TRBD1|TRBJ2-7|TRBV5-1|NA
TGCGCCAGCAGCTTGAGGACAGGGGGGGACTACGAGCAGTACTTC
CASSLRTGGDYEQYF
>NA|TRBJ2-1|TRBV28|once
TGTGCCAGCAATGGAATCCACAATGAGCAGTTCTTC
CASNGIHNEQFF
>NA|TRBJ2-7|TRBV19|NA
TGTGCCAGTAGTATGGCGGGGACCCTCTCCTACGAGCAGTACTTC
CASSMAGTLSYEQYF
>NA|TRBJ1-3|TRBV6-4|NA
TGTGCCAGCAGTGACCTCCTCAGGGTCGGCTCTGGAAACACCATATATTTT
CASSDLLRVGSGNTIYF
>NA|TRBJ1-2|TRBV7-2|NA
TGTGCCAGCAGCTTAAACAGGGACGACATTGGCTACACCTTC
CASSLNRDDIGYTF
>NA|TRBJ1-1|TRBV29-1|NA
TGCAGCGTAAGCTTGACGGGGAACACTGAAGCTTTCTTT
CSVSLTGNTEAFF
>NA|TRBJ2-1|TRBV28|NA
TGTGCCAGCAGTCGGGCAGGAGGGGATGAGCAGTTCTTC
CASSRAGGDEQFF
>NA|TRBJ2-1|TRBV7-2|NA
TGTGCCAGCAGCCCCGACCGTTACAATGAGCAGTTCTTC
CASSPDRYNEQFF
>TRBD2|TRBJ2-6|TRBV4-1|NA
TGCGCCAGCAGCCAACTCCGGACTAGCAGACGCTCTGGGGCCAACGTCCTGACTTTC
CASSQLRTSRRSGANVLTF
>NA|TRBJ2-7|TRBV18|NA
TGTGCCAGCTCACCAGGGCTAGGGAGCAGGGCGACCTACGAGCAGTACTTC
CASSPGLGSRATYEQYF
>TRBD2|TRBJ2-5|TRBV5-1|NA
TGCGCCAGCAGCCGAGCGGGACTAGCGGACCAAGAGACCCAGTACTTC
CASSRAGLADQETQYF
>NA|TRBJ2-7|TRBV28|NA
TGTGCCAGCAGCCGGGCGGGAACTCCCTACGAGCAGTACTTC
CASSRAGTPYEQYF
>TRBD1|TRBJ2-2|TRBV15|NA
TGTGCCACCAGCAGGGGGGACAGGGCTACCGGGGAGCTGTTTTTT
CATSRGDRATGELFF
>NA|TRBJ2-5|TRBV10-3|NA
TGTGCCATCAGTGAGCGGATCGGGGAGACCCAGTACTTC
CAISERIGETQYF
>NA|TRBJ2-3|TRBV5-1|NA
TGCGCCAGCAGCTCAACACCTCTAGACCTAGGGGATACGCAGTATTTT
CASSSTPLDLGDTQYF